The T cell receptor (beta chain) described here comes from a study of T cells in localized non-small cell lung cancer. V gave up 0 bases and J gave up 7 bases; unmatched junction bases: 6. The CDR3 length is 15 residues. Germline assignment: CDR1 MGHRA and CDR2 YSYEKL. Assay: immunoSEQ multiplex PCR; the TCRdb copy retains only in-frame clones and omits some. The data hold over 20,000 clones, with roughly 86% observed a single time. Overall study findings and caveats: Tumor samples were not multi-region, leaving intratumor heterogeneity unexcluded. Uninvolved adjacent lung had the highest recorded T cell clonality, with tumor below it. Among blood samples, higher T cell density accompanied longer overall survival.

Of note for this clone: Antigen unknown.

The receptor was derived from a male donor at least 60 years old with stage II lung adenocarcinoma. V and J are TRBV4-1 and TRBJ2-1; TRBD2 matches 7 bases. This specimen consisted of peripheral blood mononuclear cells, obtained before any cancer treatment. DNA for the CDR3: TGCGCCAGCAGCCAAGACTACTCCGGGGGGAATGAGCAGTTCTTC. This translates into CASSQDYSGGNEQFF.